The 22 T cell receptor beta chains given below trace back to one sample, sequenced in a study of regulatory T cells in long-lasting Graves disease. As for time point: newly diagnosed GD, antithyroid drugs for less than 3 months. Researchers made the TCR library from RNA that was extracted from PBMCs. Assembly of TCR beta libraries relied on iRepertoire HTBI primers together with Arm-PCR of CDR3 regions. A single record per CDR3 protein comes from TCRdb applying MiXCR to the multiplex PCR reads. Of about 530,000 distinct CDR3 sequences listed, more than 15% were seen once; the top ten hold around 25%. These data are also associated with another study on T cells in Graves' hyperthyroidism and ophthalmopathy.

The starting material was peripheral blood mononuclear cells (PBMCs), obtained at new diagnosis, from a patient treated with antithyroid drugs. These receptor sequences come from a middle-aged woman with Graves disease.

J is TRBJ2-7 and V is TRBV20-1, with 7 positions matching TRBD1. The junction had 3 bases not matched to a gene; V was cut back by 1 base and J by 0 bases. This CDR3 has 14 amino acids. Germline assignment: CDR1 DFQATT and CDR2 SNEGSKA (reference sequence). CDR3 residues: CSARAPGGSYEQYF. The CDR3 nucleotides read TGCAGTGCTAGAGCCCCAGGGGGCTCCTACGAGCAGTACTTC.

A few counts support this clonotype. The CDR3 nucleotides read TGTGCCAGCAGCACCTACGGGACGGCACCTTCTGGGGCCAACGTCCTGACTTTC. Translated, it gives CASSTYGTAPSGANVLTF. This chain links TRBV3-1 with TRBJ2-6, with D perhaps given as TRBD1 or TRBD2 (5 bases each). This CDR3 has 18 residues. Trimming took off 5 bases at V and 1 base at J, with 18 bases between the two ends. From germline, CDR1 is LGHDT and CDR2 YNNKEL (reference sequence).

This clonotype was seen many times. The rearrangement uses TRBV6-1 and TRBJ1-5; no firm D call. With 7 bases removed from V and 3 bases from J, the gap between germline ends came to 13 bases. Looked up from germline, CDR1 is MNHNS and CDR2 is SASEGT. This CDR3 region has 14 residues. The CDR3 nucleotides read TGTGCCAGCAATCGGCAGGACCTCAATCAGCCCCAGCATTTT. Encoded protein: CASNRQDLNQPQHF.

This clonotype was seen at least ten times. The chain combines TRBV6-1 with TRBJ2-1; 8 nucleotides agree with TRBD1. The CDR3 length is 14 residues. Germline trimming cut 7 bases from V and 5 bases from J; bases unmatched to any gene: 7. In germline, CDR1 is MNHNS, CDR2 SASEGT. This CDR3 reads CASTSGQGDNEQFF. In DNA, the CDR3 is TGTGCCAGCACCTCCGGACAGGGTGACAATGAGCAGTTCTTC.

This clonotype was counted many times. The CDR3 region is CASSATGQPSPLHF. The CDR3 DNA reads as TGTGCCAGCAGTGCGACAGGGCAACCTTCACCCCTCCACTTT. The chain couples TRBV2 to TRBJ1-6; 7 bases are shared with TRBD1. V was clipped by 4 bases and J by 9 bases; unmatched bases: 6. Germline-derived CDR1 and CDR2 are SNHLY and FYNNEI. The CDR3 has 14 amino acids.

This clonotype showed up many times. The CDR3 spells CASTLFPPLQGPIPDNEQFF. The CDR3 DNA follows: TGTGCCAGCACTCTTTTCCCGCCTCTTCAGGGACCGATCCCAGACAATGAGCAGTTCTTC. The genes are TRBV12-3 or TRBV12-4 and TRBJ2-1; the D call may be TRBD1 or TRBD2 (5 bases each). V lost 7 bases and J 5 bases, leaving 33 bases between the germline ends. The CDR3 length is 20 residues.

The chain couples TRBV20-1 to TRBJ2-5, with D maybe TRBD2 (6 bases). Germline V gene lookup returns CDR1 DFQATT and CDR2 SNEGSKA (reference sequence). V dropped 6 bases and J dropped 3 bases, with 20 bases sitting between them. This CDR3 spans 15 amino acids. The CDR3, as DNA: TGCAGTGCCCGGGGAGGACTGATTTCGAAAGAGACCCAGTACTTC. Its protein product is CSARGGLISKETQYF.

This clonotype was counted between two and nine times. The V call is TRBV10-3, the J call TRBJ2-5; 11 bases map to TRBD2. Germline CDR1 ENHRY, CDR2 SYGVKD. This CDR3 is built from 15 residues. V was clipped by 6 bases and J by 4 bases; unmatched bases: 7. The chain's CDR3 is CAISATSGGLETQYF. In nucleotides, the CDR3 is TGTGCCATCAGCGCTACTAGCGGGGGTTTAGAGACCCAGTACTTC.

Points on this clonotype: This may be a read error, as it is one base from a much larger clone. This chain joins TRBV30 and TRBJ2-3; 13 bases fit TRBD2. The CDR3 loop spans 13 amino acids. The V gene's germline CDR1 is GTSNPN and CDR2 SVGIG (reference sequence). The CDR3 loop is CVWGTSGVDTQYF. Here the CDR3 DNA reads TGTGTCTGGGGGACTAGCGGGGTAGATACGCAGTATTTT.

This chain connects TRBV6-9 to TRBJ1-3; D gene unclear. V lost 3 bases and J lost 0, with 9 bases in between. CDR3 length equals 15 residues. The V gene's germline CDR1 is MNHGY and CDR2 SVAAGI. The CDR3 sequence is CASSYSRRSGNTIYF. The DNA for the CDR3 is TGTGCCAGCAGTTACTCACGGCGCTCTGGAAACACCATATATTTT.

This clonotype was picked up many times. The rearrangement joins TRBV7-9 to TRBJ2-5, with unresolved D. Between the trimmed V and J ends, which lost 2 bases and 5 bases, there was a span of 15 bases. CDR1 SEHNR and CDR2 FQNEAQ come from the germline V gene (reference sequence). The length of the CDR3 is 15 residues. CDR3 sequence (DNA): TGTGCCAGCAGCTTAAGTCCCCGTTTGGTTGAGACCCAGTACTTC. Protein product: CASSLSPRLVETQYF. Full variable domain (outside the CDR3, taken from reference TRBV7-9 and TRBJ2-5): DTGVSQNPRHKITKRGQNVTFRCDPISEHNRLYWYRQTLGQGPEFLTYFQNEAQLEKSRLLSDRFSAERPKGSFSTLEIQRTEQGDSAMYLCASSLSPRLVETQYFGPGTRLLVL.

In its sample, this clonotype was seen many times. The chain is built from TRBV3-1 and TRBJ2-7, with 7 bases lining up with TRBD1. The V segment lost 6 bases and the J segment 5 bases; nucleotides outside the gene matches: 7. The germline CDR1 and CDR2 sequences are LGHDT and YNNKEL (reference sequence). The length of the CDR3 is 13 residues. The DNA of the CDR3 is TGTGCCAGCAGACCCACAGGGGCCGACGAGCAGTACTTC. Translation gives CASRPTGADEQYF.

This clonotype was counted at least ten times. The chain couples TRBV12-3 or TRBV12-4 to TRBJ1-1; 8 bases match TRBD1. The CDR3 covers 15 residues. Trimming at V came to 3 bases and at J to 4 bases, leaving 7 bases not matched to a gene. This CDR3 reads CASSLDRDLGTEAFF. In nucleotides, the CDR3 is TGTGCCAGCAGTTTGGACAGGGACCTTGGCACTGAAGCTTTCTTT.

This clonotype was seen repeatedly, ten times or more. The chain employs TRBV12-5 and TRBJ1-6; perhaps TRBD1 as D (6 bases). The ends were cut back, 7 bases at V and 3 bases at J, with 16 bases in the middle. The CDR3 extends over 16 amino acids. The V gene's germline CDR1 is LGHNT and CDR2 FRNRAP. The CDR3 is CASDLNTGSYNSPLHF. The CDR3 DNA reads as TGTGCTAGTGACTTGAACACAGGGAGCTATAATTCACCCCTCCACTTT.

The V and J genes are TRBV5-1 and TRBJ2-2; 10 bases are a match to TRBD1. This CDR3 is 17 amino acids long. V shed 7 bases, J shed 4 bases, and the junction held 13 bases outside the gene matches. From germline, CDR1 is SGHRS and CDR2 YFSETQ. As DNA, the CDR3 is TGCGCCAGCCTACCGTCCGGGACAGGGGTTAGCACCGGGGAGCTGTTTTTT. It codes for CASLPSGTGVSTGELFF.

This clonotype occurred many times. The chain joins TRBV2 to TRBJ2-3; D gene unclear. V lost 6 bases to trimming and J lost 5 bases, with 9 bases between them. From germline, CDR1 is SNHLY and CDR2 FYNNEI. The CDR3 length is 12 residues. CDR3 bases: TGTGCCAGCAGCATCGAACTAGATACGCAGTATTTT. This codes for CASSIELDTQYF.

The chain couples TRBV18 to TRBJ1-1, with a tentative D call TRBD1 (5 bases). Germline assignment: CDR1 KGHSH and CDR2 LQKENI. The V gene lost 3 bases and the J gene lost 1 base, with 18 bases spanning the gap. This CDR3 is 17 amino acids long. The CDR3 DNA reads TGTGCCAGCTCACCCCCGACAAGGGACCCTAAGAACACTGAAGCTTTCTTT. It codes for CASSPPTRDPKNTEAFF.

This clonotype was observed at least ten times. The chain couples TRBV7-2 to TRBJ2-7, with 9 bases matching TRBD1. V was pared by 1 base and J by 2 bases, with 6 bases of the junction left unmatched. Looked up from germline, CDR1 is SGHTA and CDR2 is FQGNSA. CDR3 size: 16 residues. CDR3 sequence: CASSLGGQGITYEQYF. CDR3 coding DNA: TGTGCCAGCAGCTTAGGCGGACAGGGGATCACCTACGAGCAGTACTTC.

This chain joins TRBV12-3 or TRBV12-4 and TRBJ1-5, with a possible D match to TRBD1 (6 bases). The CDR3 contains 13 residues. V shed 3 bases and J shed 5 bases, with 8 bases lying between them. The CDR3 is CASSFHRDQPQHF. The DNA of the CDR3 is TGTGCCAGCAGTTTTCACAGGGATCAGCCCCAGCATTTT.

For this clonotype: The CDR3 carries no conserved terminal phenylalanine or tryptophan, so it likely arises from a read error. It is unclear where the CDR3 begins or ends on the DNA, so no DNA is shown, and the CDR3 is as TCRdb lists it. The chain links TRBV2 to TRBJ2-7; the table gives TRBD2 as D, unverified against the DNA. Per the germline V gene, CDR1 is SNHLY and CDR2 is FYNNEI. The CDR3 sequence runs 9 residues, both termini included. The CDR3 spells CASRPGLAG.

This clonotype has just a few counts. This sequence joins TRBV15 and TRBJ1-2, with no clear D. The V gene lost 5 bases and the J gene lost 7 bases, with 14 bases spanning the gap. Germline V gene sequence: CDR1 LNHNV, CDR2 YYDKDF (reference sequence). The CDR3 spans 13 residues. CDR3 coding DNA: TGTGCCACCAGCCCCCTGCTGTCTGGTGGCTACACCTTC. Translation: CATSPLLSGGYTF.

This clonotype was observed many times. The rearrangement uses TRBV9 and TRBJ1-4, with a possible D match to TRBD1 (6 bases). CDR3 size: 14 residues. From germline, CDR1 is SGDLS and CDR2 YYNGEE. The germline V and J ends were trimmed by 4 bases and 12 bases, with 19 bases remaining between them. The CDR3 spells CASSLGTAEGELFF. CDR3 nucleotide sequence: TGTGCCAGCAGCCTTGGGACTGCGGAGGGGGAACTGTTTTTT.